This T cell receptor beta chain was sequenced in a study of CD8+CD57+ T cells in acquired aplastic anemia. About the research overall: When averaged, DNA from sorted CD4+ and CD8+ cells came to about 3 ug. Study-level points and caveats: CD8+ Simpson's diversity did not differ significantly between patients and controls. Patients and controls turned out to have roughly 30 CD8+ CDR3 sequences in common.

In patients chosen for sequencing, flow cytometry had shown CD8+CD57+ cell expansion. The enrolled patients all had severe acquired aplastic anemia. Only a few counts were recorded for this clonotype. Its antigen remains unidentified. The CDR3 has 15 residues. V shed 1 base and J shed 2 bases, with 8 bases lying between them. CDR1 and CDR2 (germline): SGHTA, FQGTGA. Profiling of TCR beta VDJ combinations and CDR3 sequences used genomic DNA as template. TCRdb used MiXCR to reprocess the reads, holding one entry per CDR3 protein. Of about 200,000 distinct CDR3 sequences listed, 50% to 70% are singletons. The chain employs TRBV7-3 and TRBJ2-2; tentative D call: TRBD2 (5 bases). This TCR came from a human donor with aplastic anemia. Sequencing used sorted CD4+, CD8+, or CD8+CD57+ T cells (not recorded which) from PBMCs. The CDR3 DNA follows: TGTGCCAGCAGCTTAAATGCGGGTAACACCGGGGAGCTGTTTTTT. Protein product: CASSLNAGNTGELFF.